The rows below give T cell receptor beta chains drawn from one sample of a study of blood T cell repertoires in COVID-19. Repertoires were generated with immunoSEQ multiplex PCR, while TCRdb's copy carries only in-frame clones and drops some. The sample includes over 60,000 clones, around 76% seen only once; the top ten take approximately 18%. The material sequenced was peripheral blood. The receptors derive from a human donor in a cohort sampled during active COVID-19. Both conserved end residues are part of each CDR3. The D gene is left open where the match is weak. Clone sizes are given selectively: once, few, many, or a class where the clone is expanded.

V gene,J gene,D gene,clone size,CDR3 protein,CDR3 DNA
TRBV30,TRBJ2-7,TRBD1,few,CAWSGGTGAREQYF,TGTGCCTGGAGTGGCGGGACAGGGGCACGTGAGCAGTACTTC
TRBV7-9,TRBJ1-6,NA,few,CASSLGSLGANSPLHF,TGTGCCAGCAGCTTGGGCAGTCTGGGGGCCAATTCACCCCTCCACTTT
TRBV2,TRBJ1-5,NA,few,CASSLREGGDQPQHF,TGTGCCAGCAGTTTAAGGGAGGGGGGTGATCAGCCCCAGCATTTT
TRBV18,TRBJ2-6,NA,NA,CASSPVPSGANVLTF,TGTGCCAGCTCTCCCGTCCCCTCTGGGGCCAACGTCCTGACTTTC
TRBV11-3,TRBJ2-5,NA,NA,CASSSIREETQYF,TGTGCCAGCAGCTCGATCAGGGAAGAGACCCAGTACTTC
TRBV5-4,TRBJ1-1,TRBD1,NA,CASSDRGSDTEAFF,TGTGCCAGCAGCGACAGGGGGTCGGACACTGAAGCTTTCTTT
TRBV5-6,TRBJ2-7,NA,NA,CASSLVDSSSYEQYF,TGTGCCAGCAGCTTGGTCGACAGCAGCTCCTACGAGCAGTACTTC
TRBV18,TRBJ1-1,NA,NA,CASSTSHPGANTEAFF,TGTGCCAGCTCAACGTCTCATCCGGGAGCTAACACTGAAGCTTTCTTT
TRBV4-2,TRBJ2-7,TRBD1,NA,CASSFRQGAQGEQYF,TGTGCCAGCAGCTTCAGACAGGGGGCTCAGGGGGAGCAGTACTTC
TRBV7-2,TRBJ1-1,NA,NA,CASSSFTEAFF,TGTGCCAGCAGCTCGTTTACTGAAGCTTTCTTT